Below are 31 T cell receptor beta chains sequenced from a single sample in a study of shared clonotypes between healthy human individuals. TCRdb keeps only in-frame clones here, not all; method: immunoSEQ multiplex PCR. The profile shows 2 million to 2.5 million clones, roughly 93% of them singletons. Sequenced material: naive CD4+ T cells from PBMCs. Sample subset: CD45RA+ positively selected. These receptors were collected from a man in his late teens or twenties in good health. Some clones in this sample may be carry-over from other donors' samples.

As to this clone: Distinct nucleotide sequences in the sample also encode this CDR3. The rearrangement uses TRBV27 and TRBJ1-5; D unclear. Germline CDR1 MNHEY, CDR2 SMNVEV (reference sequence). The V gene lost 5 bases and the J gene lost 7 bases, with 9 bases spanning the gap. The CDR3 loop spans 12 amino acids. The CDR3 is CASSPLGQPQHF. The DNA for the CDR3 is TGTGCCAGCAGTCCCCTCGGGCAGCCCCAGCATTTT.

The CDR3 loop reads CASSFRSGSSYNEQFF. In DNA form, the CDR3 reads TGTGCCAGCAGTTTTCGCAGCGGGAGCTCCTACAATGAGCAGTTCTTC. The rearrangement joins TRBV27 to TRBJ2-1; 8 bases are a match to TRBD2. The trim removed 3 bases at V and 0 bases at J, leaving 4 bases unmatched. This CDR3 is 16 amino acids long. Germline V gene lookup returns CDR1 MNHEY and CDR2 SMNVEV (reference sequence).

J is TRBJ2-7 and V is TRBV5-5; 8 bases align to TRBD2. This CDR3 comprises 16 residues. The germline CDR1 and CDR2 sequences are SGHKS and YYEKEE (reference sequence). Trimming cost V 2 bases and J 9 bases; bases outside gene matches: 16. This chain's CDR3 is CASSFSSLAGRRGQYF. The CDR3 bases are TGTGCCAGCAGCTTTTCCTCGCTAGCGGGCAGGAGGGGGCAGTACTTC.

The chain combines TRBV7-9 with TRBJ2-2; D tentatively fits TRBD1 or TRBD2 (5 bases each). CDR1 and CDR2 (germline): SEHNR, FQNEAQ (reference sequence). V dropped 5 bases and J dropped 3 bases, with 13 bases sitting between them. The CDR3 sequence is 15 residues long. The CDR3 loop is CASSLGTRHTGELFF. The CDR3 nucleotides are TGTGCCAGCAGCCTCGGGACCCGCCACACCGGGGAGCTGTTTTTT.

V and J are TRBV7-2 and TRBJ2-1, with TRBD2 matching over 12 bases. The V gene's germline CDR1 is SGHTA and CDR2 FQGNSA. Trimming took 5 bases from V and 5 from J; bases not matched to a gene: 10. CDR3 length equals 17 residues. This CDR3 reads CASSQGLAGGIHNEQFF. The CDR3 coding sequence is TGTGCCAGCAGCCAGGGACTAGCGGGTGGGATCCACAATGAGCAGTTCTTC. Complete variable domain (other parts from reference TRBV7-2 and TRBJ2-1): GAGVSQSPSNKVTEKGKDVELRCDPISGHTALYWYRQSLGQGLEFLIYFQGNSAPDKSGLPSDRFSAERTGGSVSTLTIQRTQQEDSAVYLCASSQGLAGGIHNEQFFGPGTRLTVL.

The chain joins TRBV2 to TRBJ2-7; TRBD2 agrees at 14 bases. J gave up 7 bases and V 6 bases, and 5 bases lay outside the gene matches. The CDR3 totals 14 residues. The germline gives CDR1 SNHLY, CDR2 FYNNEI. CDR3 sequence: CASRGLAGAAEQYF. The CDR3 nucleotides read TGTGCCAGCAGGGGACTAGCGGGAGCGGCTGAGCAGTACTTC.

The V and J genes are TRBV27 and TRBJ2-7, with 13 bases fitting TRBD2. Germline CDR1 is MNHEY and CDR2 is SMNVEV (reference sequence). The CDR3 totals 15 residues. V dropped 4 bases and J dropped 4; count of bases not matched to a gene: 4. CDR3: CASSSPTSGRYEQYF. The CDR3 region has the DNA TGTGCCAGCAGTTCCCCGACTAGCGGGAGGTACGAGCAGTACTTC.

The gene calls are TRBV7-9 and TRBJ1-4; D gene ambiguous. V was shortened by 7 bases and J by 3 bases, with 9 bases between the two germline ends. This CDR3 is 13 amino acids long. Per the germline V gene, CDR1 is SEHNR and CDR2 is FQNEAQ (reference sequence). The CDR3 coding sequence is TGTGCCAGCACCCAATCGGCTAATGAAAAACTGTTTTTT. Its protein product is CASTQSANEKLFF.

The V gene is TRBV9, the J gene TRBJ2-2; D not certain. CDR1 is SGDLS and CDR2 is YYNGEE in the germline V gene. Trimming shortened V by 0 bases and J by 7 bases, and 10 bases separated the two germline ends. The CDR3 extends over 14 amino acids. DNA for the CDR3: TGTGCCAGCAGCGTAGACATAGGGTTCGGGGAGCTGTTTTTT. Translation gives CASSVDIGFGELFF.

Turning to this clone: The sample has other DNA sequences that encode this CDR3 too. The chain combines TRBV11-3 with TRBJ2-5, with a tentative D call TRBD2 (6 bases). V was pared by 5 bases and J by 3 bases, with 10 bases between. CDR1 is SGHNT and CDR2 is YENEEA in the germline V gene. This CDR3 comprises 13 residues. The CDR3 here is CASSLGGEETQYF. The CDR3 nucleotides read TGTGCCAGCAGCCTGGGGGGTGAAGAGACCCAGTACTTC.

V usage is TRBV7-3 and J usage is TRBJ2-1; D gene unclear. This CDR3 has 13 residues. Trimming left V 5 bases short and J 2 bases short, with 7 bases between. Germline CDR1 and CDR2: SGHTA and FQGTGA. The CDR3 is CASSPPAYNEQFF. CDR3 nucleotides: TGTGCCAGCAGCCCCCCTGCCTACAATGAGCAGTTCTTC.

The chain combines TRBV6-1 with TRBJ2-1, with 7 bases fitting TRBD2. CDR3 length: 14 residues. Germline V CDR1 and CDR2: MNHNS, SASEGT. After removal of 3 bases from V and 10 bases from J, the junction contained 9 bases not matched to a gene. As DNA, the CDR3 is TGTGCCAGCAGTGAGTTTGGGGCTAGCGGAGAGCAGTTCTTC. It is translated as CASSEFGASGEQFF.

The chain uses TRBV6-5 and TRBJ2-6; D gene uncertain. V lost 5 bases, J lost 0 bases, and 8 bases lay in between. The length of the CDR3 is 15 residues. The germline V gene has CDR1 MNHEY and CDR2 SVGAGI. The CDR3 nucleotides are TGTGCCAGCAGTAAAACATACTCTGGGGCCAACGTCCTGACTTTC. Translation gives CASSKTYSGANVLTF.

The V gene is TRBV7-3, the J gene TRBJ2-2, with D possibly matching TRBD2 (6 bases). Trimming took off 5 bases at V and 9 bases at J, with 22 bases between the two ends. The CDR3 is 16 residues long. Germline V gives CDR1 SGHTA, CDR2 FQGTGA. The CDR3 region is CASSLGPGVKFRELFF. The CDR3 nucleotides are TGTGCCAGCAGCCTAGGGCCGGGGGTGAAGTTTCGGGAGCTGTTTTTT.

This sequence joins TRBV27 and TRBJ2-5; 7 bases map to TRBD1. V lost 5 bases to trimming and J lost 5 bases; unmatched junction nucleotides: 8. CDR1 is MNHEY and CDR2 is SMNVEV in the germline V gene (reference sequence). The CDR3 has 14 amino acids. The CDR3 sequence: CASSEGTVGETQYF. CDR3 sequence (DNA): TGTGCCAGCAGTGAAGGGACAGTGGGGGAGACCCAGTACTTC.

The chain couples TRBV29-1 to TRBJ2-2; TRBD2 matches 10 bases. The CDR3 consists of 14 residues. After removal of 5 bases from V and 6 bases from J, the junction contained 6 bases not matched to a gene. Germline CDR1 and CDR2: SQVTM and ANQGSEA. This CDR3 reads CSVQREGLAGELFF. Here the CDR3 DNA reads TGCAGCGTTCAGCGGGAGGGCCTTGCCGGGGAGCTGTTTTTT.

CDR3: CASSLEGGRVGEQFF. The CDR3 DNA reads TGTGCCAGCAGCTTGGAAGGCGGGAGGGTGGGTGAGCAGTTCTTC. The chain couples TRBV5-4 to TRBJ2-1, with TRBD2 matching 9 bases. Per germline, CDR1 SGHNT and CDR2 YYREEE (reference sequence). The V segment lost 0 bases and the J segment 9 bases; nucleotides outside the gene matches: 7. The CDR3 spans 15 residues.

This clone came up once. V gene TRBV7-2 combines with J gene TRBJ2-1; D is possibly TRBD2 (5 bases). The germline V gene has CDR1 SGHTA and CDR2 FQGNSA. V was trimmed by 5 bases and J by 2 bases, leaving 13 bases between them. The CDR3 totals 15 residues. CDR3 in DNA: TGTGCCAGCAGCCACGGACTCGGAGCCTACAATGAGCAGTTCTTC. The encoded protein is CASSHGLGAYNEQFF.

The chain is built from TRBV29-1 and TRBJ1-1, with D maybe TRBD1 (5 bases). CDR1 and CDR2 (germline): SQVTM, ANQGSEA. The V end was cut by 4 bases, the J end by 5 bases, with 14 bases between. The CDR3 runs to 13 residues. The CDR3 here is CSVVRDQGTEAFF. The CDR3 nucleotides are TGCAGCGTTGTGAGGGACCAGGGAACTGAAGCTTTCTTT.

CDR3 loop: CASSPGTAGNEKLFF. CDR3 in DNA: TGTGCCAGCAGCCCCGGGACAGCCGGGAATGAAAAACTGTTTTTT. This rearrangement joins TRBV9 to TRBJ1-4, with TRBD1 identical over 7 bases. The V gene end was trimmed by 4 bases and the J gene end by 5 bases; junction bases not matched to a gene: 8. The CDR3 has 15 amino acids. The V gene's germline CDR1 is SGDLS and CDR2 YYNGEE.

The table lists this clone with a count of one. The DNA for the CDR3 is TGTGCCAGCAGAGGAGGGTTCTATAATTCACCCCTCCACTTT. Its protein product is CASRGGFYNSPLHF. V and J are TRBV28 and TRBJ1-6; no reliable D call. Trimming left V 6 bases short and J 3 bases short, with 9 bases between. Germline values: CDR1 MDHEN, CDR2 SYDVKM. The CDR3 extends over 14 amino acids. The whole variable domain, remainder taken from reference TRBV28 and TRBJ1-6, is DVKVTQSSRYLVKRTGEKVFLECVQDMDHENMFWYRQDPGLGLRLIYFSYDVKMKEKGDIPEGYSVSREKKERFSLILESASTNQTSMYLCASRGGFYNSPLHFGNGTRLTVT.

The gene calls are TRBV5-1 and TRBJ2-7, with no clear D. Deletions cut 1 base from V and 2 bases from J, with 13 bases between. Germline V CDR1 and CDR2: SGHRS, YFSETQ. This CDR3 spans 15 amino acids. In DNA form, the CDR3 reads TGCGCCAGCAGCTTGTCCCGTGATTTCCCCTACGAGCAGTACTTC. It yields the protein CASSLSRDFPYEQYF.

This clone came up once. The rearrangement uses TRBV11-2 and TRBJ2-3, with D perhaps matching TRBD2 (7 bases). V was shortened by 5 bases and J by 1 base, with 16 bases between the two germline ends. Per germline, CDR1 SGHAT and CDR2 FQNNGV. There are 16 residues in the CDR3. This CDR3 is CASSRDTGLRTDTQYF. DNA of the CDR3: TGTGCCAGCAGCCGGGACACGGGACTACGCACAGATACGCAGTATTTT.

The chain couples TRBV28 to TRBJ1-5; TRBD1 matches at 10 bases. Germline-derived CDR1 and CDR2 are MDHEN and SYDVKM. V lost 8 bases and J lost 0; bases outside the gene matches: 7. CDR3 length: 16 amino acids. The CDR3 reads CASLGQGVYSNQPQHF. DNA of the CDR3: TGTGCCAGCCTCGGACAGGGGGTTTATAGCAATCAGCCCCAGCATTTT.

The V call is TRBV4-3, the J call TRBJ1-4, with D perhaps matching TRBD1 (5 bases). This CDR3 has 13 residues. Germline assignment: CDR1 LGHNA and CDR2 YSLEER. Trimming stripped 5 bases from V and 8 bases from J, with 12 bases between. As DNA, the CDR3 is TGCGCCAGCAGCAGACAGTTGGGGGAAAAACTGTTTTTT. Translated: CASSRQLGEKLFF.

This chain joins TRBV30 and TRBJ1-3; D call uncertain. V was shortened by 1 base and J by 6 bases, with 10 bases between the two germline ends. Per germline, CDR1 GTSNPN and CDR2 SVGIG (reference sequence). CDR3 length equals 13 residues. CDR3 amino acids: CAWSARYPNTIYF. The CDR3 coding sequence is TGTGCCTGGAGTGCCCGGTACCCAAACACCATATATTTT.

The CDR3 coding sequence is TGCGCCAGCAGCCTGGTGGGAGGGGCCGGCACCTCCTACGAGCAGTACTTC. It specifies CASSLVGGAGTSYEQYF. The chain is built from TRBV5-1 and TRBJ2-5, with 7 bases fitting TRBD2. The last part of the DNA fits TRBJ2-7 better; the J call may be wrong. Germline lookup yields CDR1 SGHRS and CDR2 YFSETQ. The CDR3 has 17 amino acids.

The V gene is TRBV4-1, the J gene TRBJ2-3, with a tentative D call TRBD1 (6 bases). V dropped 7 bases and J dropped 4 bases, with 18 bases sitting between them. This CDR3 has 15 amino acids. CDR1 and CDR2 (germline): MGHRA, YSYEKL. The CDR3 sequence is CASKQGSPLSDTQYF. The CDR3 DNA sequence: TGCGCCAGCAAGCAGGGGAGTCCACTTTCAGATACGCAGTATTTT.

This clone was observed a few times. J is TRBJ1-5 and V is TRBV7-6, with TRBD1 matching over 7 bases. The germline V gene has CDR1 SGHVS and CDR2 FNYEAQ. V was pared by 4 bases and J by 4 bases, with 1 base of the junction left unmatched. CDR3 length: 13 amino acids. The CDR3 sequence is CASSSTGNQPQHF. The CDR3 bases are TGTGCCAGCAGCTCGACAGGGAATCAGCCCCAGCATTTT.

This clone was seen only once. V gene TRBV18 combines with J gene TRBJ2-3; D is unresolved. Germline V gene lookup returns CDR1 KGHSH and CDR2 LQKENI. The CDR3 has 11 residues. The V end was cut by 3 bases, the J end by 6 bases, with 4 bases between. CDR3 DNA sequence: TGTGCCAGCTCACCCATGGATACGCAGTATTTT. Protein: CASSPMDTQYF.

In this sample, this clone turned up once. The J gene is TRBJ1-2, the V gene TRBV15; the match to TRBD1 covers 8 bases. Unmatched junction bases numbered 7, after V lost 0 bases and J lost 4 bases. This CDR3 is built from 16 residues. In germline, CDR1 is LNHNV, CDR2 YYDKDF (reference sequence). CDR3 sequence: CATSRDRQGSGYGYTF. In nucleotides, the CDR3 is TGTGCCACCAGCAGAGATCGACAGGGGTCGGGCTATGGCTACACCTTC.